This T cell receptor beta chain was captured in a study of cytomegalovirus exposure and HLA in healthy donors. Study overall: According to later analysis, the same platform produced the roughly 120 validation and 666 first-cohort repertoires.

The assay was immunoSEQ multiplex PCR, and TCRdb's table has in-frame clones only and misses some. This sample has approximately 98,000 clones; almost 96% occur once, and the top ten carry 0.67%. The study, taken as a whole, reports: High specificity and sensitivity for cytomegalovirus status were reported for the classifier. Researchers counted 164 TCR beta chains as cytomegalovirus-associated. Specificity for CMV antigens was confirmed in vitro for a few of the CMV-associated chains.

Trimming removed 0 bases at V and 0 bases at J, with 12 bases between. Germline V gives CDR1 GTSNPN, CDR2 SVGIG (reference sequence). The CDR3 length is 16 residues. With regard to this clone: What it binds is not known.

The sample comprised PBMCs. This receptor was identified in a woman between 18 and 30 years old in good health and CMV-seronegative. This chain connects TRBV30 to TRBJ2-1; possibly TRBD2 for D (5 bases). CDR3 in amino acids: CAWSVRGINSYNEQFF. CDR3 nucleotide sequence: TGTGCCTGGAGTGTAAGAGGGATCAACTCCTACAATGAGCAGTTCTTC.